Each of the 14 T cell receptor beta chains below was sequenced from the same sample in a study of blood T cell repertoires in COVID-19 (dated by TCRdb to 2020 to 2022). The library was produced with the immunoSEQ multiplex PCR assay. Here the immuneACCESS table is served through TCRdb, limited to in-frame sequences with V and J called. Missing clones are a known gap in these copies; in checked studies unresolved V genes cover under half, and the rest lacks a known reason. The sample table lists about 150,000 clones, around 86% of them with a count of one. Around 6.1% of the sample goes to the ten largest clones. The sample comprised peripheral blood. The receptors come from a man older than 75 with acute or convalescent COVID-19.

The CDR3 coding sequence is TGTGCCAGCAGCTTGAGACAGGGCGACACTGAAGCTTTCTTT. It translates to CASSLRQGDTEAFF. The chain joins TRBV11-2 to TRBJ1-1; 7 bases agree with TRBD1. This CDR3 has 14 residues. Looked up from germline, CDR1 is SGHAT and CDR2 is FQNNGV. The V and J ends lost 3 bases and 3 bases, in that order; junction bases with no gene match: 4.

This sequence joins TRBV6-5 and TRBJ1-1, with D perhaps matching TRBD1 (5 bases). Trimming took off 6 bases at V and 5 bases at J, with 10 bases between the two ends. In germline, CDR1 is MNHEY, CDR2 SVGAGI. This CDR3 has 12 residues. This CDR3 reads CASRSRVTEAFF. CDR3 in DNA: TGTGCCAGCAGGAGCAGGGTAACTGAAGCTTTCTTT.

The chain uses TRBV28 and TRBJ2-7; 8 bases map to TRBD2. In germline, CDR1 is MDHEN, CDR2 SYDVKM. The length of the CDR3 is 14 residues. The V gene end was trimmed by 7 bases and the J gene end by 2 bases; junction bases not matched to a gene: 7. CDR3: CASTPGLGAYEQYF. CDR3 nucleotides: TGTGCCAGCACTCCGGGACTAGGCGCCTACGAGCAGTACTTC.

DNA for the CDR3: TGTGCCACCAGCAGAGATACCTCATTTGCGGCGAACACTGAAGCTTTCTTT. Translating it yields CATSRDTSFAANTEAFF. The V and J genes are TRBV15 and TRBJ1-1; D gene ambiguous. The CDR3 runs 17 residues. V shed 0 bases and J shed 1 base, with 15 bases lying between them. Per germline, CDR1 LNHNV and CDR2 YYDKDF (reference sequence).

This clone appeared a single time. The chain joins TRBV4-2 to TRBJ1-5; D gene unclear. The length of the CDR3 is 16 residues. Per germline, CDR1 LGHNA and CDR2 YNFKEQ. Trimming cost V 0 bases and J 0 bases, with 9 bases left between them. This CDR3 reads CASSQDGQNSNQPQHF. The CDR3 coding sequence is TGTGCCAGCAGCCAAGATGGCCAGAATAGCAATCAGCCCCAGCATTTT.

This chain uses TRBV29-1 with TRBJ2-5, with D unresolved. Looked up from germline, CDR1 is SQVTM and CDR2 is ANQGSEA. The CDR3 runs 12 residues. Trimming shortened V by 4 bases and J by 5 bases, and 11 bases separated the two germline ends. The CDR3 region is CSVVTMLETQYF. The CDR3 coding sequence is TGCAGCGTTGTCACTATGCTGGAGACCCAGTACTTC.

The chain employs TRBV14 and TRBJ1-3, with D possibly matching TRBD1 (5 bases). Deletions cut 1 base from V and 3 bases from J, with 7 bases between. Germline V gene data show CDR1 as SGHDN and CDR2 as FVKESK. This CDR3 contains 14 residues. CDR3 nucleotide sequence: TGTGCCAGCAGCCAAGTAGGGGTTGGAAACACCATATATTTT. As protein: CASSQVGVGNTIYF.

This chain links TRBV9 with TRBJ2-5; 9 positions match TRBD2. There are 14 residues in the CDR3. Germline V gene data show CDR1 as SGDLS and CDR2 as YYNGEE. The V gene end was trimmed by 4 bases and the J gene end by 2 bases; junction bases not matched to a gene: 3. Here the CDR3 DNA reads TGTGCCAGCAGCAATGGACTAGCGCAAGAGACCCAGTACTTC. Translating gives CASSNGLAQETQYF.

CDR3 DNA sequence: TGTGCCAGCAGCTCCCTGAGAGGGACCGGGGAGCTGTTTTTT. It encodes CASSSLRGTGELFF. The chain has TRBV7-6 and TRBJ2-2; D is possibly TRBD2 (5 bases). Trimming removed 4 bases from V and 5 bases from J, with 11 bases in between. The CDR3 runs to 14 residues. Germline lookup yields CDR1 SGHVS and CDR2 FNYEAQ.

The chain recombines TRBV3-1 (or the pseudogene TRBV3-2) with TRBJ1-2, with TRBD1 matching 8 bases. Per germline, CDR1 LGHDT and CDR2 YNNKEL (reference sequence). The CDR3 runs 14 residues. V lost 1 base to trimming and J lost 6 bases; unmatched junction nucleotides: 4. The CDR3 loop reads CASSQGTGRNGYTF. The CDR3 DNA sequence: TGTGCCAGCAGCCAAGGGACAGGGAGGAATGGCTACACCTTC.

This clone has just one count. The chain is built from TRBV6-1 and TRBJ1-5; D not resolved. Germline V gives CDR1 MNHNS, CDR2 SASEGT. The V end was cut by 1 base, the J end by 7 bases, with 8 bases between. This CDR3 has 13 amino acids. This CDR3 reads CASSEVVGQPQHF. For the CDR3, the DNA is TGTGCCAGCAGTGAAGTGGTGGGCCAGCCCCAGCATTTT.

CDR3 nucleotides: TGTGCCAGTATCCCCGCGAGGGGGCACAAGAACACTGAAGCTTTCTTT. Protein: CASIPARGHKNTEAFF. The gene calls are TRBV28 and TRBJ1-1, with 7 bases aligning to TRBD1. This CDR3 has 16 amino acids. Trimming removed 9 bases from V and 1 base from J; junction bases left unmatched: 14. Germline V gene data show CDR1 as MDHEN and CDR2 as SYDVKM.

V gene TRBV27 combines with J gene TRBJ1-2, with TRBD1 identical over 7 bases. The junction had 12 bases not matched to a gene; V was cut back by 6 bases and J by 8 bases. Per the germline V gene, CDR1 is MNHEY and CDR2 is SMNVEV (reference sequence). The CDR3 totals 14 residues. In DNA, the CDR3 is TGTGCCAGCAGACAACAGGGGAGCGCTGGAGGCTACACCTTC. This encodes CASRQQGSAGGYTF.

The V call is TRBV30, the J call TRBJ1-3; D remains unclear. Germline V CDR1 and CDR2: GTSNPN, SVGIG (reference sequence). The CDR3 is 15 residues long. V dropped 0 bases and J dropped 0 bases, with 9 bases sitting between them. This CDR3 reads CAWSVRRGSGNTIYF. Written as DNA, the CDR3 is TGTGCCTGGAGTGTACGGCGGGGCTCTGGAAACACCATATATTTT. Full variable domain (remainder filled in from reference TRBV30 and TRBJ1-3): SQTIHQWPATLVQPVGSPLSLECTVEGTSNPNLYWYRQAAGRGLQLLFYSVGIGQISSEVPQNLSASRPQDRQFILSSKKLLLSDSGFYLCAWSVRRGSGNTIYFGEGSWLTVV.